Following are 20 T cell receptor beta chains from one sample sequenced in a study of tumor-infiltrating lymphocytes in primary liver carcinoma. DNA and RNA were both co-extracted from about 19-30 mg of bulk tissue that had not been sorted. TCR beta cDNA was reverse-transcribed from about 500 ng of total RNA. The reaction used a constant-region primer and ProtoScript II reverse transcriptase. Libraries covering TCR beta were generated through three nested multiplex PCR rounds (using a slightly modified ARM-PCR). TRBV1-TRBV30 forward and Cbeta reverse primers drove the first two roughly 9-cycle rounds. TCRdb recomputed calls from the multiplex PCR reads with MiXCR, one row per CDR3 protein. Among about 44,000 distinct CDR3 sequences listed, roughly 77% were seen once. Material for sequencing was liver tumor tissue from sampling region 3. The subset was: tumor region T3, left-lateral pole. Source of these receptors: a man aged 40-49 years with primary liver carcinoma and hepatitis B virus infection.

The chain combines TRBV20-1 with TRBJ2-2; 12 bases line up with TRBD1. Germline V CDR1 and CDR2: DFQATT, SNEGSKA (reference sequence). This CDR3 comprises 17 residues. Losses at the gene ends were 5 bases for V and 4 bases for J; bases not matched to a gene: 11. This chain's CDR3 is CSAQRGPGQGATGELFF. The DNA of the CDR3 is TGCAGTGCTCAGAGAGGTCCGGGACAGGGGGCCACCGGGGAGCTGTTTTTT.

Regarding this clonotype: One end of the junction is discordant with germline, which a read error may explain. The J gene is TRBJ1-1, the V gene TRBV6-6; 7 bases align to TRBD1. There are 14 residues in the CDR3. Germline V gene lookup returns CDR1 MNHNY and CDR2 SVGAGI (reference sequence). The CDR3 DNA sequence: TGTGCCAGCAGTCCGGGACAGAGTAACACTGAAGTTTTCTTT. This gives the protein CASSPGQSNTEVFF.

This chain joins TRBV6-6 and TRBJ1-1; tentative D call: TRBD1 (5 bases). Germline V gene data show CDR1 as MNHNY and CDR2 as SVGAGI (reference sequence). V dropped 8 bases and J dropped 0 bases, with 13 bases sitting between them. The CDR3 runs 14 residues. CDR3 DNA: TGTGCCAGCGGTCGAGGGGCTCTGAACACTGAAGCTTTCTTT. Translating gives CASGRGALNTEAFF.

The chain employs TRBV7-9 and TRBJ1-1; D not certain. Trimming removed 3 bases from V and 6 bases from J, with 11 bases in between. CDR1 and CDR2 (germline): SEHNR, FQNEAQ (reference sequence). The CDR3 spans 13 residues. CDR3 DNA sequence: TGTGCCAGCAGCTTGGGCCCTGGGGCTGAAGCTTTCTTT. Translated, it gives CASSLGPGAEAFF. Drawing the rest from reference TRBV7-9 and TRBJ1-1, the complete variable domain is DTGVSQNPRHKITKRGQNVTFRCDPISEHNRLYWYRQTLGQGPEFLTYFQNEAQLEKSRLLSDRFSAERPKGSFSTLEIQRTEQGDSAMYLCASSLGPGAEAFFGQGTRLTVV.

The chain is built from TRBV29-1 and TRBJ2-3; 10 nucleotides align to TRBD1. This CDR3 comprises 16 residues. Germline CDR1 is SQVTM and CDR2 is ANQGSEA. The CDR3 bases are TGCAGTGTTAAACTTCGGGACAGGGGAGTTGCAGATACGCAGTATTTT. Its protein is CSVKLRDRGVADTQYF.

A note on this clonotype: The CDR3 does not close with the conserved phenylalanine or tryptophan, likely indicating a read error. It is unclear where the CDR3 begins or ends on the DNA, so no DNA is shown, and the CDR3 is as TCRdb lists it. This chain uses TRBV11-2 with TRBJ2-2; no check of the table's D call, TRBD2, against the DNA was made. Germline V gene lookup returns CDR1 SGHAT and CDR2 FQNNGV. The CDR3 has 17 residues if both end residues are counted. CDR3 loop: CASGGPGVLTNTGELFL.

There are a few counts of this clonotype. J is TRBJ2-7 and V is TRBV2; D is perhaps TRBD2 (6 bases). With 7 bases removed from V and 6 bases from J, the gap between germline ends came to 19 bases. CDR3 size: 14 residues. CDR1 is SNHLY, CDR2 FYNNEI, per germline. CDR3 sequence: CASTPWGRTPEQYF. Written as DNA, the CDR3 is TGTGCCAGCACCCCTTGGGGGAGGACCCCCGAGCAGTACTTC.

This clonotype has more than one count but fewer than ten. Just one base apart from a much larger clone, this may be a read error. This sequence joins TRBV10-1 and TRBJ2-7; D is ambiguous. CDR3 length: 12 amino acids. Germline V gene data show CDR1 as WNHNN and CDR2 as SYGVQD (reference sequence). The CDR3 coding sequence is TGCACCAGCAGTGAGAATGGTGGCGAGCAGTACTTC. This encodes CTSSENGGEQYF.

Turning to this clonotype: Being one base from a much bigger clone, this may be a read error. The chain recombines TRBV11-2 with TRBJ2-5; 8 bases map to TRBD1. Germline lookup yields CDR1 SGHAT and CDR2 FQNNGV. The CDR3 sequence is 15 residues long. V shed 5 bases and J 9 bases; nucleotides not matched to a gene: 14. CDR3 sequence: CASSRRPGGEEAQYF. The CDR3 DNA reads TGTGCCAGCAGCCGAAGGCCAGGGGGCGAGGAGGCCCAGTACTTC.

This clonotype has just a few counts. The chain joins TRBV29-1 to TRBJ1-1; possible D gene TRBD1, 5 bases. Germline CDR1 and CDR2: SQVTM and ANQGSEA. The V and J ends lost 6 bases and 1 base respectively, with 12 bases between them. This CDR3 has 13 residues. The DNA of the CDR3 is TGCAGCGTCCGGGACGATTGGAACACTGAAGCTTTCTTT. Protein: CSVRDDWNTEAFF.

With regard to this clonotype: Germline and junction disagree at one end, which may indicate a read error. This chain links TRBV7-9 with TRBJ2-7; 7 bases map to TRBD2. The germline V gene encodes CDR1 SEHNR and CDR2 FQNEAQ (reference sequence). The CDR3 covers 16 residues. CDR3 residues: CASGLGLAASTYERYF. CDR3 sequence (DNA): TGTGCCAGCGGCTTAGGGCTAGCGGCCTCCACCTACGAGCGGTACTTC.

The chain has TRBV6-1 and TRBJ2-3; 9 bases agree with TRBD2. CDR3 length: 18 residues. V was clipped by 6 bases and J by 1 base; unmatched bases: 14. Per the germline V gene, CDR1 is MNHNS and CDR2 is SASEGT. The CDR3 protein is CASREPTSGPYCTDTQYF. The CDR3, as DNA: TGTGCCAGCAGGGAACCAACTAGCGGGCCGTATTGCACAGATACGCAGTATTTT.

Comment on this clonotype: At one end, the junction sequence differs from germline, possibly due to a read error. The chain carries TRBV6-2 or TRBV6-3 and TRBJ1-4; the D gene is possibly TRBD1 (6 bases). The CDR3 totals 14 residues. Germline CDR1 is MNHEY and CDR2 is SVGEGT. The CDR3 nucleotides are TGTGCTAGCAGTCGCACAGGGTGGCGAGGAAAACTGTTTTTT. Translating gives CASSRTGWRGKLFF.

As regards this clonotype: One junction end disagrees with the germline gene, perhaps due to a read error. The chain recombines TRBV13 with TRBJ2-1; TRBD1 matches at 10 bases. Germline V gene lookup returns CDR1 PRHDT and CDR2 FYEKMQ (reference sequence). CDR3 size: 11 residues. The CDR3 protein is CVSILGQGGTF. Here the CDR3 DNA reads TGTGTCAGCATCTTAGGACAGGGGGGGACCTTC.

This clonotype counts as medium-sized. V usage is TRBV11-2 and J usage is TRBJ2-5; TRBD2 aligns across 13 bases. The CDR3 covers 16 residues. J lost 5 bases, V lost 5 bases, and 8 bases had no gene match. From germline, CDR1 is SGHAT and CDR2 FQNNGV. CDR3 DNA: TGTGCCAGCAGCGACCCCGGGACTAGCGGGACCGAGACCCAGTACTTC. This encodes CASSDPGTSGTETQYF.

V is TRBV28 and J is TRBJ2-3; D is ambiguous. V was cut by 10 bases and J by 7 bases, with 15 bases left in between. CDR3 length: 12 residues. Germline CDR1 is MDHEN and CDR2 is SYDVKM. The CDR3 coding sequence is TGTGCCAATAGTCCCCTTTTGCATACGCAGTATTTT. As protein: CANSPLLHTQYF. Complete variable domain (other parts from reference TRBV28 and TRBJ2-3): DVKVTQSSRYLVKRTGEKVFLECVQDMDHENMFWYRQDPGLGLRLIYFSYDVKMKEKGDIPEGYSVSREKKERFSLILESASTNQTSMYLCANSPLLHTQYFGPGTRLTVL.

A word on this clonotype: An end of the junction does not agree with germline; a read error may underlie this. The chain couples TRBV6-5 to TRBJ1-5; D not certain. The V gene's germline CDR1 is MNHEY and CDR2 SVGAGI. This CDR3 comprises 14 residues. The CDR3 spells CASSYRPGNQHQHF. The CDR3 nucleotides read TGTGCCAGCAGTTACAGGCCTGGCAATCAGCACCAGCATTTT.

J is TRBJ2-1 and V is TRBV11-2; TRBD2 might be the D (6 bases). The germline V and J ends were trimmed by 4 bases and 4 bases, with 23 bases remaining between them. CDR1 and CDR2 (germline): SGHAT, FQNNGV. The length of the CDR3 is 18 residues. CDR3 bases: TGTGCCAGCAGCTGTGACCCTGGGAGGACCGTGAGTTACAATGAGCAGTTCTTC. As protein: CASSCDPGRTVSYNEQFF.

This clonotype was counted at least ten times. This chain joins TRBV28 and TRBJ2-7; no clear D gene. The CDR3 sequence is 14 residues long. CDR1 is MDHEN, CDR2 SYDVKM, per germline. Trimming removed 5 bases from V and 6 bases from J, with 17 bases in between. The chain's CDR3 is CASSTIGIGSEQYF. The CDR3 nucleotides are TGTGCCAGCAGTACGATTGGGATCGGGTCCGAGCAGTACTTC.

This clonotype has just a few counts. A much larger clone is a single base away; this may be a read error. The rearrangement uses TRBV13 and TRBJ2-3, with 8 positions matching TRBD1. V lost 0 bases and J lost 4; bases outside the gene matches: 3. Germline V lookup: CDR1 PRHDT, CDR2 FYEKMQ (reference sequence). The CDR3 runs 15 residues. CDR3 amino acids: CASSLGSRGPDTQYF. The CDR3 nucleotides read TGTGCCAGCAGCTTAGGCAGCAGGGGGCCAGATACGCAGTATTTT.